These 12 T cell receptor beta chains originate from one sample sequenced in a study of blood T cell repertoires in COVID-19 (dated by TCRdb to the early 2020s). Library generation was performed with the immunoSEQ multiplex PCR assay. Imported from immuneACCESS, the table was reduced by TCRdb to in-frame sequences with V and J called. These copies leave out some clones; in studies compared against another copy, an unresolved V gene accounts for under half, and the cause of the remainder is not known. The sample data list about 250,000 clones, and more than 60% of these were observed just once. The top ten clones comprise around 3.6% of the sample. The specimen was peripheral blood. These receptors all come from a woman in her forties with active or convalescent COVID-19.

In its sample, this clone was seen a few times. The V call is TRBV24-1, the J call TRBJ1-5; tentatively, D is TRBD1 (6 bases). The CDR3 has 17 residues. Germline V gene data show CDR1 as KGHDR and CDR2 as SFDVKD. V lost 11 bases and J lost 0, with 22 bases in between. CDR3 sequence reads: CAMRGHPPLYSNQPQHF. The CDR3 DNA sequence: TGTGCCATGAGGGGACACCCCCCCCTATATAGCAATCAGCCCCAGCATTTT.

The chain joins TRBV7-2 to TRBJ1-5; 8 bases map to TRBD1. The CDR3 totals 17 residues. J lost 10 bases, V lost 6 bases, and 20 bases had no gene match. CDR1 and CDR2 (germline): SGHTA, FQGNSA. CDR3 residues: CASSSPPDRVWVGPQHF. CDR3 bases: TGTGCCAGCAGTTCTCCCCCGGACAGGGTTTGGGTCGGTCCCCAGCATTTT.

The V and J genes are TRBV6-5 and TRBJ1-2; TRBD1 agrees at 8 bases. CDR3 length: 14 residues. The junction had 5 bases not matched to a gene; V was cut back by 7 bases and J by 1 base. Germline CDR1 reads MNHEY; CDR2 reads SVGAGI. The CDR3 region is CASTTGGGNYGYTF. DNA of the CDR3: TGTGCCAGCACAACAGGGGGGGGTAACTATGGCTACACCTTC.

The chain employs TRBV4-1 and TRBJ1-1; TRBD1 matches at 7 bases. The junction had 6 bases not matched to a gene; V was cut back by 3 bases and J by 2 bases. Germline CDR1 is MGHRA and CDR2 is YSYEKL. This CDR3 contains 15 residues. The CDR3 nucleotides read TGCGCCAGCAGCCAGTGGGACAGTGCCAACACTGAAGCTTTCTTT. Encoded protein: CASSQWDSANTEAFF.

This chain connects TRBV21-1 to TRBJ1-5; TRBD1, as called in the table, went unchecked against the DNA. TRBV21-1 is a pseudogene. The CDR3 is 19 residues long. The CDR3 region has the DNA TGTGCCAGCTGTAAGCTGACGTCCGTCCTTATCAGGGTAAATCAGCCCCAGCATTTT. Protein: CASCKLTSVLIRVNQPQHF.

This chain connects TRBV14 to TRBJ1-2; maybe TRBD1 (5 bases). Deletions cut 3 bases from V and 7 bases from J, with 15 bases between. Looked up from germline, CDR1 is SGHDN and CDR2 is FVKESK. The CDR3 is made up of 14 amino acids. The CDR3 nucleotides read TGTGCCAGCAGCCAGAGGGGAGGTCGGGGTGGCTACACCTTC. Encoded protein: CASSQRGGRGGYTF.

The chain has TRBV9 and TRBJ1-4; 8 nucleotides match TRBD1. Germline V gene sequence: CDR1 SGDLS, CDR2 YYNGEE. With 0 bases clipped from V and 5 bases from J, the junction kept 6 bases outside the gene matches. The CDR3 covers 16 residues. The CDR3 bases are TGTGCCAGCAGCGTAGCTTCAGGGGGCTCCAATGAAAAACTGTTTTTT. It translates to CASSVASGGSNEKLFF.

The CDR3 region has the DNA TGTGCCAGCAGAAGGACCCCGGGACAAAATGAAAAACTGTTTTTT. It yields the protein CASRRTPGQNEKLFF. The chain has TRBV2 and TRBJ1-4; D possibly corresponds to TRBD1 (6 bases). The CDR3 runs to 15 residues. Trimming removed 6 bases from V and 5 bases from J, with 16 bases in between. Germline assignment: CDR1 SNHLY and CDR2 FYNNEI. Variable domain in full (rest from reference TRBV2 and TRBJ1-4): EPEVTQTPSHQVTQMGQEVILRCVPISNHLYFYWYRQILGQKVEFLVSFYNNEISEKSEIFDDQFSVERPDGSNFTLKIRSTKLEDSAMYFCASRRTPGQNEKLFFGSGTQLSVL.

The V and J genes are TRBV7-9 and TRBJ2-2; TRBD1 matches 9 bases. V shed 7 bases and J 4 bases; nucleotides not matched to a gene: 7. Germline V gives CDR1 SEHNR, CDR2 FQNEAQ (reference sequence). The CDR3 loop spans 15 amino acids. The CDR3 DNA reads TGTGCCAGCATTACCGGGACAGGGCCCACCGGGGAGCTGTTTTTT. It specifies CASITGTGPTGELFF.

The chain is built from TRBV6-6 and TRBJ1-6, with D uncertain. The V gene's germline CDR1 is MNHNY and CDR2 SVGAGI (reference sequence). V shed 2 bases and J shed 14 bases, with 13 bases lying between them. The CDR3 runs to 13 residues. The CDR3 DNA is TGTGCCAGCAGTTACGGCGGCCCCGAGGCCCTCCACTTT. Encoded protein: CASSYGGPEALHF.

The V and J genes are TRBV5-3 and TRBJ2-7; 10 nucleotides agree with TRBD2. TRBV5-3 belongs to the ORF category, with a function that is uncertain. Trimming at V came to 0 bases and at J to 2 bases, leaving 2 bases not matched to a gene. This CDR3 is built from 15 residues. DNA of the CDR3: TGTGCCAGAAGCTTGGGGACTAGCGGTACCTACGAGCAGTACTTC. Protein: CARSLGTSGTYEQYF.

The chain joins TRBV7-8 to TRBJ2-7; no clear D. V was clipped by 3 bases and J by 3 bases, with 9 bases between them. Germline V gives CDR1 SGHVS, CDR2 FQNEAQ. This CDR3 is built from 13 residues. In DNA form, the CDR3 reads TGTGCCAGCAGCTTGGGCAGCCTCTACGAGCAGTACGTC. It specifies CASSLGSLYEQYV.